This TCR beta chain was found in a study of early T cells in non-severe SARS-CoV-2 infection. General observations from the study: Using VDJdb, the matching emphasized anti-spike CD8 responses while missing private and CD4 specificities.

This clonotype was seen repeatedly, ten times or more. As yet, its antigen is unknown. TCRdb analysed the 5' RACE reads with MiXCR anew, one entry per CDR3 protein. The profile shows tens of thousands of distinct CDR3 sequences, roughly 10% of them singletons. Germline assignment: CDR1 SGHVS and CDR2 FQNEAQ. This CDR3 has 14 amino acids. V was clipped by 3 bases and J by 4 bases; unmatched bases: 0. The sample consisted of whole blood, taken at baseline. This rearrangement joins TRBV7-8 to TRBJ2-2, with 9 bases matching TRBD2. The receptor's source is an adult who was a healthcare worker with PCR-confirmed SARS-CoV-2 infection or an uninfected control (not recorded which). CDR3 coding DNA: TGTGCCAGCAGCTTTAGCGGGGGCACCGGGGAGCTGTTTTTT. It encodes CASSFSGGTGELFF.